Following are 11 T cell receptor beta chains from one sample sequenced in a study of T cells after yellow fever vaccination. MiXCR, run by TCRdb on the 5' RACE reads, gives a single entry per CDR3 protein. Of 340,000 or so distinct CDR3 sequences in the sample, approximately 13% are singletons; the top ten hold 2.5% to 4%. The sequencing used CD4+ T cells sorted from PBMCs, collected 15 days after the yellow fever booster vaccination. These receptors were collected from a man aged 18 to 30 who received the YFV17D yellow fever vaccine.

This clonotype has a handful of counts. The CDR3 DNA reads as TGTGCCAGCAGCCCGACCCCGCAGGGGGCTAATGAAAAACTGTTTTTT. Its translation is CASSPTPQGANEKLFF. J is TRBJ1-4 and V is TRBV6-2 or TRBV6-3, with 7 bases matching TRBD1. After removal of 6 bases from V and 3 bases from J, the junction contained 10 bases not matched to a gene. CDR3 length: 16 amino acids. Germline V gene data show CDR1 as MNHEY and CDR2 as SVGEGT.

This clonotype turned up a few times. The rearrangement uses TRBV18 and TRBJ2-5; D is unclear. V shed 2 bases and J shed 2 bases, with 15 bases lying between them. The germline V gene encodes CDR1 KGHSH and CDR2 LQKENI. The length of the CDR3 is 16 residues. CDR3: CASSPFQSQRQETQYF. CDR3 sequence (DNA): TGTGCCAGCTCACCATTCCAGAGTCAAAGACAAGAGACCCAGTACTTC.

This clonotype has ten or more counts. V is TRBV27 and J is TRBJ2-3; 9 nucleotides align to TRBD1. The CDR3 runs to 14 residues. In germline, CDR1 is MNHEY, CDR2 SMNVEV (reference sequence). J gave up 4 bases and V 10 bases, and 9 bases lay outside the gene matches. The CDR3 here is CATTPGQGSDTQYF. In DNA, the CDR3 is TGTGCCACCACGCCGGGACAGGGATCAGATACGCAGTATTTT.

The sample holds a few counts of this clonotype. The V and J genes are TRBV12-3 or TRBV12-4 and TRBJ2-3, with TRBD2 identical over 8 bases. Trimming took 2 bases from V and 8 from J; bases not matched to a gene: 9. The CDR3 has 15 residues. CDR3 DNA: TGTGCCAGCAGTTTACGGGGACTAGGTTTTGCTACGCAGTATTTT. It encodes CASSLRGLGFATQYF.

This clonotype was counted at least ten times. V and J are TRBV5-1 and TRBJ2-1; D unresolved. Per the germline V gene, CDR1 is SGHRS and CDR2 is YFSETQ. CDR3 length: 11 amino acids. Trimming removed 2 bases from V and 10 bases from J, with 7 bases in between. CDR3 DNA sequence: TGCGCCAGCAGCTTTGGCACAGAGCAGTTCTTC. As protein: CASSFGTEQFF.

This clonotype showed up just a few times. V and J are TRBV2 and TRBJ2-1; D uncertain. CDR3 length: 13 amino acids. The germline CDR1 and CDR2 sequences are SNHLY and FYNNEI. Trimming removed 3 bases at V and 6 bases at J, with 9 bases between. CDR3 loop: CASSEGRINEQFF. The CDR3 coding sequence is TGTGCCAGCAGTGAGGGCAGAATCAATGAGCAGTTCTTC.

V usage is TRBV5-1 and J usage is TRBJ1-4; a weak D match, TRBD1 (5 bases). CDR1 SGHRS and CDR2 YFSETQ come from the germline V gene. The CDR3 is made up of 14 amino acids. Trimming cost V 4 bases and J 9 bases, with 16 bases left between them. CDR3 sequence reads: CASSVTVSSQKLFF. CDR3 in DNA: TGCGCCAGCAGCGTGACAGTGTCCTCCCAAAAACTGTTTTTT.

The CDR3 loop is CASRGRTTWETQYF. CDR3 in DNA: TGTGCCAGCAGGGGGAGGACGACTTGGGAGACCCAGTACTTC. V gene TRBV28 combines with J gene TRBJ2-5, with D maybe TRBD2 (6 bases). CDR3 length: 14 amino acids. Germline values: CDR1 MDHEN, CDR2 SYDVKM. Trimming shortened V by 6 bases and J by 5 bases, and 16 bases separated the two germline ends.

The chain employs TRBV7-3 and TRBJ2-3; the match to TRBD2 covers 13 bases. J lost 6 bases, V lost 5 bases, and 11 bases had no gene match. Germline V gene data show CDR1 as SGHTA and CDR2 as FQGTGA. The CDR3 spans 17 residues. The CDR3 bases are TGTGCCAGCAGCGCGACTAGCGGGGGGCCTCCCGGTGATACGCAGTATTTT. Its protein product is CASSATSGGPPGDTQYF.

This clonotype showed up just a few times. The genes are TRBV5-1 and TRBJ2-5; no clear D gene. The germline gives CDR1 SGHRS, CDR2 YFSETQ. The CDR3 is 15 residues long. Trimming pared 5 bases from V and 3 bases from J, leaving 17 bases between. CDR3 sequence reads: CASSPIPGLKETQYF. The CDR3 region has the DNA TGCGCCAGCAGTCCCATCCCCGGGCTAAAAGAGACCCAGTACTTC.

The gene calls are TRBV12-3 or TRBV12-4 and TRBJ1-4, with 7 bases fitting TRBD1. V was clipped by 6 bases and J by 8 bases; unmatched bases: 9. The CDR3 consists of 14 residues. The CDR3 protein is CASSPGQSVEKLFF. CDR3 sequence (DNA): TGTGCCAGCAGCCCGGGACAGTCGGTCGAAAAACTGTTTTTT.